This is a list of T cell receptor beta chains from one sample in a study of OX40 agonist ivuxolimab in advanced cancers. Clones were sequenced by immunoSEQ multiplex PCR, and TCRdb holds only the in-frame ones, with some missing. The table includes tens of thousands of clones, 88% detected once. Sequencing was performed on CD4+ or CD8+ T cells sorted from blood, taken in a trial of the OX40 agonist ivuxolimab. The receptor set was obtained from an adult with an advanced solid tumor such as melanoma, head and neck, liver or kidney cancer. Both conserved end residues are part of each CDR3.

v_call | cdr3_aa
TRBV10-2 | CASSERRGTEAFF
TRBV6-5 | CASSYLTGLVDGELFF
TRBV27 | CASSLGPGPGAYGYTF
TRBV5-5 | CASSSGLAGPYEQYF
TRBV28 | CASSTGYYGYTF
TRBV6-5 | CASSLQGTYEQYF
TRBV6-1 | CASSSVNNQPQHF
TRBV30 | CAWNTEGNQPQHF
TRBV14 | CASSQDLADTQYF
TRBV7-9 | CASSIIKNTGELFF
TRBV6-1 | CASRTPGGEQFF
TRBV10-3 | CAIRENTEAFF
TRBV19 | CASSSPGTGPLAKNIQYF
TRBV11-2 | CASSLDPGLSKRFF
TRBV18 | CASSPLQGPRSGNTIYF
TRBV6-1 | CASSSFDSNYGYTF
TRBV7-9 | CASSLGQGGYGYTF
TRBV13 | CASSRRGGTEAFF
TRBV5-1 | CASSLVAGRRDTQYF
TRBV27 | CASSSPPSGSPLHF
TRBV5-1 | CASSSGLAGGLGNEQFF
TRBV7-3 | CASSATSGSLNEQFF
TRBV27 | CASSFNRGTLRYNEQFF
TRBV20-1 | CRPTAATQYF
TRBV7-8 | CASNLAGGPRNEQFF
TRBV9 | CASSGARESEQFF
TRBV6-1 | CASSEFPYEQYF
TRBV5-1 | CASSRDRARWFF
TRBV29-1 | CSVTQGGGDEKLFF
TRBV30 | CAWSVLGNQPQHF
TRBV5-1 | CASSLDIPGNTIYF
TRBV2 | CASSSRDTQYF
TRBV5-4 | CASSPPLGAYNEQFF
TRBV28 | CASSSFLNTEAFF
TRBV6-1 | CASRRQGAAGELFF
TRBV4-1 | CASSRGGGTDTQYF
TRBV4-1 | CASSPMGQGTGEQYF
TRBV11-3 | CASSLEGGTGRNNEQFF
TRBV18 | CASSPDRGNTEAFF
TRBV30 | CAWSRMQKNTEAFF
TRBV4-2 | CASSQAIQNTEAFF